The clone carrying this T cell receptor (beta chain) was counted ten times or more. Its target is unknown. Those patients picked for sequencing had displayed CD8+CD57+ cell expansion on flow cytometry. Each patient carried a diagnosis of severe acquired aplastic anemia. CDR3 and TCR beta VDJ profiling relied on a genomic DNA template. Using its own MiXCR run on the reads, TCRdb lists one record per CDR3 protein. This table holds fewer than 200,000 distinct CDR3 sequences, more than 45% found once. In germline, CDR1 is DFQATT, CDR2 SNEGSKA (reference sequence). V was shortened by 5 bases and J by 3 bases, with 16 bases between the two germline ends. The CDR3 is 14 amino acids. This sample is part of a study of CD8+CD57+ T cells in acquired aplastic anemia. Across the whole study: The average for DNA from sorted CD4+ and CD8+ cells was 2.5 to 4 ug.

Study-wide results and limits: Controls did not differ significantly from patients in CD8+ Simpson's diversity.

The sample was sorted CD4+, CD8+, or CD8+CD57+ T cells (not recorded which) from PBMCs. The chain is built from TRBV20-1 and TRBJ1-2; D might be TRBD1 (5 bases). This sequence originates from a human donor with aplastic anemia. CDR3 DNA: TGCAGTGCTCATCGGGACGGAGGTCACTATGGCTACACCTTC. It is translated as CSAHRDGGHYGYTF.